A single TCR beta chain is shown here with its context. The data belong to a study of CD8 T cells in Susac syndrome. V dropped 7 bases and J dropped 4 bases, with 13 bases sitting between them. Germline-derived CDR1 and CDR2 are SGHAT and FQNNGV. This CDR3 region has 14 residues. RNA totalling about 0.45 to 1 ug underwent reverse transcription with random hexamers. TCR beta CDR3 was amplified by immunoSEQ multiplex PCR. This amplification extended across 54 Vbeta and 13 Jbeta segments. A single record per CDR3 protein comes from TCRdb applying MiXCR to the immunoSEQ multiplex PCR reads. This sample has 180,000 or so distinct CDR3 sequences, with under 97% found just once.

The chain joins TRBV11-2 to TRBJ1-4, with TRBD1 as a possible D gene (5 bases). This clonotype originated in a human donor with multiple sclerosis. The specimen sequenced was CD4+ T cells from PBMCs. In nucleotides, the CDR3 is TGTGCCAGCACCCCTCAAAGGGGTAATGAAAAACTGTTTTTT. Amino acids: CASTPQRGNEKLFF.